Below are 8 T cell receptor beta chains sequenced from a single sample in a study of blood T cell repertoires in COVID-19. Produced via immunoSEQ multiplex PCR; TCRdb's table is partial and in-frame only. Of 100,000 to 150,000 clones listed, approximately 87% are singletons. Source material: peripheral blood. The receptors come from a man aged 65-85 years with active COVID-19.

This chain uses TRBV4-2 with TRBJ2-7, with D unclear. Germline V CDR1 and CDR2: LGHNA, YNFKEQ. The CDR3 loop spans 16 amino acids. V was shortened by 0 bases and J by 3 bases, with 15 bases between the two germline ends. CDR3 loop: CASSQETAVPIYEQYF. DNA of the CDR3: TGTGCCAGCAGCCAAGAAACAGCCGTCCCAATCTACGAGCAGTACTTC.

This chain uses TRBV12-3 or TRBV12-4 with TRBJ2-2, with D possibly TRBD1 on 6 matching bases. Trimming shortened V by 6 bases and J by 6 bases, and 11 bases separated the two germline ends. This CDR3 is 13 amino acids long. CDR3 protein: CASRKTGSGELFF. The DNA for the CDR3 is TGTGCCAGCAGAAAAACAGGGTCCGGGGAGCTGTTTTTT.

This chain uses TRBV7-2 with TRBJ2-5; no clear D gene. Germline V gene lookup returns CDR1 SGHTA and CDR2 FQGNSA. V shed 2 bases and J shed 10 bases, with 17 bases lying between them. The CDR3 runs 14 residues. CDR3 in amino acids: CASSLTSDRVGQYF. CDR3 bases: TGTGCCAGCAGCTTAACGAGTGACCGGGTGGGCCAGTACTTC.

The chain combines TRBV10-2 with TRBJ2-2; 13 positions match TRBD2. Trimming removed 10 bases from V and 1 base from J; junction bases left unmatched: 3. From germline, CDR1 is WSHSY and CDR2 SAAADI. The CDR3 length is 15 residues. This CDR3 is CATRTSGGNTGELFF. The CDR3 DNA is TGCGCCACCAGGACTAGCGGGGGGAACACCGGGGAGCTGTTTTTT.

V and J are TRBV28 and TRBJ2-4; TRBD2 matches 7 bases. The ends lost 3 bases at V and 0 bases at J; junction bases unmatched: 5. Germline-derived CDR1 and CDR2 are MDHEN and SYDVKM. This CDR3 has 16 residues. The CDR3 bases are TGTGCCAGCAGTTTGAAACTAGCGCTAGCCAAAAACATTCAGTACTTC. Its translation: CASSLKLALAKNIQYF.

The chain joins TRBV19 to TRBJ2-1; 7 nucleotides align to TRBD2. Germline lookup yields CDR1 LNHDA and CDR2 SQIVND (reference sequence). This CDR3 spans 19 amino acids. The V and J ends lost 1 base and 3 bases, in that order; junction bases with no gene match: 15. The chain's CDR3 is CASSIVGRALGRNYNEQFF. CDR3 DNA sequence: TGTGCCAGTAGTATAGTAGGGAGGGCTTTAGGACGGAACTACAATGAGCAGTTCTTC.

This chain links TRBV30 with TRBJ2-7; 8 positions match TRBD2. The junction had 7 bases not matched to a gene; V was cut back by 2 bases and J by 7 bases. Germline V gene sequence: CDR1 GTSNPN, CDR2 SVGIG (reference sequence). This CDR3 contains 13 residues. CDR3 sequence: CAWSQAGVREQYF. The CDR3 DNA reads TGTGCCTGGAGTCAAGCGGGAGTCCGAGAGCAGTACTTC. The whole variable domain, remainder taken from reference TRBV30 and TRBJ2-7, is SQTIHQWPATLVQPVGSPLSLECTVEGTSNPNLYWYRQAAGRGLQLLFYSVGIGQISSEVPQNLSASRPQDRQFILSSKKLLLSDSGFYLCAWSQAGVREQYFGPGTRLTVT.

V gene TRBV7-2 combines with J gene TRBJ2-1, with 7 positions matching TRBD1. The V segment lost 5 bases and the J segment 9 bases; nucleotides outside the gene matches: 10. Germline V gives CDR1 SGHTA, CDR2 FQGNSA. This CDR3 is built from 14 residues. The CDR3 loop is CASSRGTAHREQFF. CDR3 nucleotides: TGTGCCAGCAGCAGAGGGACAGCCCATCGTGAGCAGTTCTTC.